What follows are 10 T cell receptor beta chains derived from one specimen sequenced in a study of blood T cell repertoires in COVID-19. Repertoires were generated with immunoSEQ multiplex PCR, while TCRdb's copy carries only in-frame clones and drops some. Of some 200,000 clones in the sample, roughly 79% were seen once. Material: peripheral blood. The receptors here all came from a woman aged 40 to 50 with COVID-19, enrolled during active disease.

CDR3 sequence (DNA): TGTGCCAGCAGTTCGGGACAGGGTTTCCATGAGCAGTTCTTC. It yields the protein CASSSGQGFHEQFF. The rearrangement links TRBV2 to TRBJ2-1; the match to TRBD1 covers 9 bases. V trimming: 5 bases; J trimming: 8 bases; junction bases outside the gene matches: 7. The CDR3 extends over 14 amino acids. CDR1 and CDR2 (germline): SNHLY, FYNNEI. Complete variable domain (other parts from reference TRBV2 and TRBJ2-1): EPEVTQTPSHQVTQMGQEVILRCVPISNHLYFYWYRQILGQKVEFLVSFYNNEISEKSEIFDDQFSVERPDGSNFTLKIRSTKLEDSAMYFCASSSGQGFHEQFFGPGTRLTVL.

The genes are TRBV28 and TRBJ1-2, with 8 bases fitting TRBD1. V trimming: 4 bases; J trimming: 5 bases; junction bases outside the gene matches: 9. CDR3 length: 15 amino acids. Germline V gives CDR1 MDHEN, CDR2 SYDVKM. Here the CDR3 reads CASSWRQGRGYGYTF. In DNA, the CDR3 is TGTGCCAGCAGTTGGCGACAGGGGAGAGGATATGGCTACACCTTC.

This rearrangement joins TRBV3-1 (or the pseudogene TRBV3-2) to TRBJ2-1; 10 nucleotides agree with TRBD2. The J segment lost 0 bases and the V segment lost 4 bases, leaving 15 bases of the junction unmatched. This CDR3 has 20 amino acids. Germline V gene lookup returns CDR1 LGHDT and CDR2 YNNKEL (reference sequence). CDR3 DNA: TGTGCCAGCAGCCGCCTACCCGCAGGGACTAGCGCAAGCTCCTACAATGAGCAGTTCTTC. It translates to CASSRLPAGTSASSYNEQFF.

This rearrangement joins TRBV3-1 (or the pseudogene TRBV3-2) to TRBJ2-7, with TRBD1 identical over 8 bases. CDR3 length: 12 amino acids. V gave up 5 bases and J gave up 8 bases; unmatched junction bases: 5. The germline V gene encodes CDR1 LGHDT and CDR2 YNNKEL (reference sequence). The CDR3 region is CASSEGTGKQYV. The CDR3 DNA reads TGTGCCAGCAGCGAAGGGACAGGAAAGCAGTACGTC.

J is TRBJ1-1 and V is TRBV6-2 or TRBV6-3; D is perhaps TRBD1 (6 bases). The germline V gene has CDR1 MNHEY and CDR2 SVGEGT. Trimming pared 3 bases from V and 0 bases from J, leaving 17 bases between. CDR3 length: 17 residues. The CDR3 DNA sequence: TGTGCCAGCAGTTATCCACAGGACAGTTACATGAACACTGAAGCTTTCTTT. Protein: CASSYPQDSYMNTEAFF.

DNA of the CDR3: TGTGCCAGCAGTCCCTCCGGGACTAGCGGGAGACGGAAGGATGAGCAGTTCTTC. Translating gives CASSPSGTSGRRKDEQFF. The J gene is TRBJ2-1, the V gene TRBV27, with TRBD2 matching 14 bases. Per germline, CDR1 MNHEY and CDR2 SMNVEV (reference sequence). V was pared by 5 bases and J by 8 bases, with 14 bases of the junction left unmatched. The CDR3 is 18 amino acids.

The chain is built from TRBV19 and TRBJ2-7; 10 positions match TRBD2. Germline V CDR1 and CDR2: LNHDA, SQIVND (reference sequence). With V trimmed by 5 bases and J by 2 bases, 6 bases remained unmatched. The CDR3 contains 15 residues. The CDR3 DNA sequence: TGTGCCAGTAGTGCAGTAGCGGGAGGACCCTACGAGCAGTACTTC. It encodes CASSAVAGGPYEQYF.

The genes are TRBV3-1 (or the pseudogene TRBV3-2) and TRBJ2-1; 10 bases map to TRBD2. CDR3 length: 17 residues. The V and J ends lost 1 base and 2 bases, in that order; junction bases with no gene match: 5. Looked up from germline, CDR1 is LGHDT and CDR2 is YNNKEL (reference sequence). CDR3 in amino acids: CASSQVGLAPTYNEQFF. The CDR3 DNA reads TGTGCCAGCAGCCAAGTGGGACTAGCGCCAACCTACAATGAGCAGTTCTTC.

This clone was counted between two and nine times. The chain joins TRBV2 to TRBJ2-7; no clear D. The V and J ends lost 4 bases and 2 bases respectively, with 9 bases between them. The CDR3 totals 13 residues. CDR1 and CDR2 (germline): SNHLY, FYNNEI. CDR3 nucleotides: TGTGCCAGCAGTGTCCTGTCTACCTACGAGCAGTACTTC. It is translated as CASSVLSTYEQYF.

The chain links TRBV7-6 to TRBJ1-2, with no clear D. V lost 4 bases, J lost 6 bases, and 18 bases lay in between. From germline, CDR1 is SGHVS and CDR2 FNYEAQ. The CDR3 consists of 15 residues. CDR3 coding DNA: TGTGCCAGCAGCTCTGACAACTCGTTGGCTCATGGCTACACCTTC. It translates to CASSSDNSLAHGYTF. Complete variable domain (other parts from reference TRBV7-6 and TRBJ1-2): GAGVSQSPRYKVTKRGQDVALRCDPISGHVSLYWYRQALGQGPEFLTYFNYEAQQDKSGLPNDRFSAERPEGSISTLTIQRTEQRDSAMYRCASSSDNSLAHGYTFGSGTRLTVV.